This T cell receptor beta chain stems from a study of CD8+ T cells in alopecia areata. Germline V CDR1 and CDR2: SGHDT, YYEEEE. Trimming removed 4 bases at V and 4 bases at J, with 15 bases between. CDR3 length equals 14 residues. Sequencing relied on a cDNA template that was reverse transcribed from extracted RNA. Using immunoSEQ multiplex PCR, the repertoire was profiled, and TCRdb retains in-frame clones only, with some absent. Of around 110,000 clones listed, roughly 84% are singletons. Study-wide findings and caveats: Clonality was higher in lesional than normal scalp, especially in alopecia totalis/universalis.

This sample's treatment: oral pan-JAK inhibitor, 5-10 mg twice daily. Comments on this clone: Its antigen is unidentified.

The TCR originated in a human donor with alopecia areata. The chain recombines TRBV5-6 with TRBJ2-7; D unresolved. The specimen was CD8+ T cells sorted from blood, collected at week 24, from a patient treated with tofacitinib. This chain's CDR3 is CASSDRSTSYEQYF. The CDR3 bases are TGTGCCAGCAGCGACCGGTCTACCTCTTACGAGCAGTACTTC.